The 7 T cell receptor beta chains listed next were all sequenced from one sample in a study of blood T cell repertoires in COVID-19. Using immunoSEQ multiplex PCR, the repertoire was profiled, and TCRdb retains in-frame clones only, with some absent. Here the sample spans 49,000 or so clones, approximately 85% being singletons. What was sequenced was peripheral blood. These receptors were obtained from a woman of 80 years or more with COVID-19, enrolled during active disease.

The chain employs TRBV7-9 and TRBJ1-5; the D gene is possibly TRBD1 (5 bases). Looked up from germline, CDR1 is SEHNR and CDR2 is FQNEAQ (reference sequence). The V gene lost 1 base and the J gene lost 3 bases, with 16 bases spanning the gap. The CDR3 sequence is 17 residues long. CDR3: CASSLGQGLGPNQPQHF. CDR3 DNA sequence: TGTGCCAGCAGCTTAGGTCAGGGTCTAGGGCCCAATCAGCCCCAGCATTTT.

This clone was seen more than once but under ten times. This chain links TRBV28 with TRBJ2-2; 13 bases fit TRBD2. The CDR3 runs 18 residues. V lost 3 bases and J lost 5; bases outside the gene matches: 9. Germline V gene sequence: CDR1 MDHEN, CDR2 SYDVKM. The CDR3 loop reads CASSFSSPGLAGTGELFF. The CDR3 bases are TGTGCCAGCAGTTTCTCTTCCCCGGGACTAGCGGGAACCGGGGAGCTGTTTTTT.

The chain has TRBV5-1 and TRBJ2-1; TRBD2 aligns across 12 bases. Germline V gene sequence: CDR1 SGHRS, CDR2 YFSETQ. The J segment lost 6 bases and the V segment lost 2 bases, leaving 3 bases of the junction unmatched. The CDR3 loop spans 15 amino acids. In DNA, the CDR3 is TGCGCCAGCAGCTTCCTAGCGGGAGGGGTCAATGAGCAGTTCTTC. It translates to CASSFLAGGVNEQFF. The full variable domain, its missing parts supplied by reference TRBV5-1 and TRBJ2-1, is KAGVTQTPRYLIKTRGQQVTLSCSPISGHRSVSWYQQTPGQGLQFLFEYFSETQRNKGNFPGRFSGRQFSNSRSEMNVSTLELGDSALYLCASSFLAGGVNEQFFGPGTRLTVL.

This clone was detected only a few times. The CDR3 protein is CASSYSRGFSGNTIYF. For the CDR3, the DNA is TGTGCCAGCAGTTACTCAAGGGGCTTCTCTGGAAACACCATATATTTT. The chain combines TRBV6-5 with TRBJ1-3; TRBD1 is a possible D gene (5 bases). With 0 bases removed from V and 0 bases from J, the gap between germline ends came to 9 bases. The CDR3 loop spans 16 amino acids. From germline, CDR1 is MNHEY and CDR2 SVGAGI.

This chain connects TRBV5-4 to TRBJ1-5; no clear D gene. The germline gives CDR1 SGHNT, CDR2 YYREEE (reference sequence). The CDR3 covers 16 residues. Trimming stripped 0 bases from V and 1 base from J, with 11 bases between. The DNA of the CDR3 is TGTGCCAGCAGCTTGGGGACGGGGTCAAGCAATCAGCCCCAGCATTTT. Amino acids: CASSLGTGSSNQPQHF.

This chain connects TRBV7-9 to TRBJ1-2; D gene ambiguous. V lost 1 base to trimming and J lost 1 base, with 7 bases between them. Germline loops: CDR1 SEHNR, CDR2 FQNEAQ (reference sequence). There are 14 residues in the CDR3. The CDR3 spells CASSLEILNYGYTF. In DNA, the CDR3 is TGTGCCAGCAGCTTAGAGATACTTAACTATGGCTACACCTTC.

V and J are TRBV19 and TRBJ1-5; maybe TRBD1 (5 bases). V lost 7 bases to trimming and J lost 0 bases, with 13 bases between them. CDR1 LNHDA and CDR2 SQIVND come from the germline V gene (reference sequence). The CDR3 is made up of 15 amino acids. CDR3: CASTSWGSSNQPQHF. CDR3 DNA: TGTGCCAGTACCTCCTGGGGCTCTAGCAATCAGCCCCAGCATTTT.